These 10 T cell receptor beta chains share one sample of origin, sequenced in a study of Graves' ophthalmopathy and Graves' hyperthyroidism. Beta-chain TCR CDR3 regions were amplified from RNA transcripts. Investigators did first-round RT-PCR with HTBI primers, then second-round multiplex PCR. TCRdb fed the multiplex PCR reads into MiXCR, producing one record per CDR3 protein. There are hundreds of thousands of distinct CDR3 sequences in the sample; 20% to 25% occur only once, and about 46% lies in the top ten. The sequenced sample consisted of peripheral blood. These receptors were taken from a woman aged 45-65 years with Graves' ophthalmopathy.

Many counts were recorded for this clonotype. The rearrangement links TRBV6-1 to TRBJ2-7; 7 bases align to TRBD2. Germline CDR1 and CDR2: MNHNS and SASEGT. V lost 0 bases to trimming and J lost 1 base; unmatched junction nucleotides: 6. The length of the CDR3 is 16 residues. The CDR3: CASSEARGSGSYEQYF. CDR3 DNA: TGTGCCAGCAGTGAAGCGCGGGGGTCGGGGTCCTACGAGCAGTACTTC.

The DNA of the CDR3 is TGTGCCAGCGGGGAAGGAGCGGGGGGAACCTACGAGCAGTACTTC. Translated, it gives CASGEGAGGTYEQYF. V and J are TRBV6-1 and TRBJ2-7; TRBD2 agrees at 9 bases. The germline gives CDR1 MNHNS, CDR2 SASEGT. V lost 8 bases to trimming and J lost 2 bases; unmatched junction nucleotides: 10. This CDR3 has 15 residues.

This clonotype was observed at least ten times. The chain joins TRBV7-8 to TRBJ2-7; D gene uncertain. Germline-derived CDR1 and CDR2 are SGHVS and FQNEAQ. The V gene lost 5 bases and the J gene lost 5 bases, with 7 bases spanning the gap. This CDR3 has 11 residues. The CDR3 region is CASSNGHEQYF. The CDR3 DNA follows: TGTGCCAGCAGCAACGGCCACGAGCAGTACTTC.

This clonotype was detected many times. The V and J genes are TRBV2 and TRBJ1-2; D might be TRBD1 (5 bases). The CDR3 has 13 residues. V lost 7 bases and J 4 bases, leaving 13 bases between the germline ends. The V gene's germline CDR1 is SNHLY and CDR2 FYNNEI. The CDR3: CASNRDGGYGYTF. CDR3 bases: TGTGCCAGCAACCGGGACGGCGGCTATGGCTACACCTTC.

In its sample, this clonotype was seen many times. The CDR3 DNA is TGCAGTGCTAGTAATGACGGGAGGGCCGGATACGAGCAGTACTTC. Its protein product is CSASNDGRAGYEQYF. This rearrangement joins TRBV20-1 to TRBJ2-7; 8 bases line up with TRBD2. The CDR3 is made up of 15 amino acids. The J segment lost 4 bases and the V segment lost 3 bases, leaving 11 bases of the junction unmatched. CDR1 and CDR2 (germline): DFQATT, SNEGSKA (reference sequence).

At least ten counts were recorded for this clonotype. J is TRBJ1-3 and V is TRBV7-2; no reliable D call. This CDR3 has 13 amino acids. Trimming shortened V by 4 bases and J by 0 bases, and 4 bases separated the two germline ends. From germline, CDR1 is SGHTA and CDR2 FQGNSA. CDR3 DNA sequence: TGTGCCAGCAGCTCCAACTCTGGAAACACCATATATTTT. It yields the protein CASSSNSGNTIYF. The complete variable domain, with remaining parts taken from reference TRBV7-2 and TRBJ1-3, reads GAGVSQSPSNKVTEKGKDVELRCDPISGHTALYWYRQSLGQGLEFLIYFQGNSAPDKSGLPSDRFSAERTGGSVSTLTIQRTQQEDSAVYLCASSSNSGNTIYFGEGSWLTVV.

This clonotype was counted ten times or more. This chain connects TRBV7-3 to TRBJ2-5; D may match TRBD1 or TRBD2 (5 bases each). Germline values: CDR1 SGHTA, CDR2 FQGTGA. The CDR3 has 14 amino acids. The V gene lost 7 bases and the J gene lost 5 bases, with 17 bases spanning the gap. The CDR3 sequence is CASTRDPGAETQYF. The CDR3 nucleotides read TGTGCCAGCACCCGGGACCCAGGCGCGGAGACCCAGTACTTC.

This clonotype showed up many times. The junction differs from germline at one of its ends, possibly a read error. The chain has TRBV12-3 or TRBV12-4 and TRBJ1-1, with no clear D. This CDR3 is 11 amino acids long. CDR3 sequence reads: CASHLGTEAFF. CDR3 in DNA: TGCGCCAGCCATTTGGGCACTGAAGCTTTCTTT.

At least ten counts were recorded for this clonotype. V gene TRBV6-1 combines with J gene TRBJ1-5; TRBD1 matches at 7 bases. The CDR3 extends over 16 amino acids. Germline loops: CDR1 MNHNS, CDR2 SASEGT. V shed 2 bases, J shed 3 bases, and the junction held 7 bases outside the gene matches. In DNA, the CDR3 is TGTGCCAGCAGTGAACGGTTAGGGGGCTTCAATCAGCCCCAGCATTTT. The encoded protein is CASSERLGGFNQPQHF.

The table lists this clonotype with many counts. The gene calls are TRBV20-1 and TRBJ2-7, with a possible D match to TRBD1 (6 bases). This CDR3 has 12 amino acids. Per germline, CDR1 DFQATT and CDR2 SNEGSKA (reference sequence). Trimming removed 7 bases at V and 1 base at J, with 11 bases between. The CDR3 nucleotides are TGCAGTGTATGGGACAAGTCCTACGAGCAGTACTTC. This gives the protein CSVWDKSYEQYF.